The present T cell receptor (beta chain) was sequenced within a study of T cell clonality in common variable immunodeficiency. Overall study results and limits: Fewer TCRbeta clones were shared among CVID subjects than controls. Repertoire-complication correlations in CVID were limited by patient heterogeneity. Compared with healthy controls, CVID subjects showed increased TCRbeta clonality, mostly in about a third.

Assay used: immunoSEQ multiplex PCR; TCRdb lists only in-frame clones, some missing. The sample contains tens of thousands of clones, none occurring once; approximately 5.9% lies in the top ten. This clone occurred many times. The antigen is not known. This receptor was obtained from a person between 18 and 70 years old in good health. Sequencing used peripheral blood mononuclear cells.

CDR3 sequence: CASSLRGDSYNEQFF. The sequenced CDR3 bases are TGTGCCAGCAGCCTCCGGGGGGACTCCTACAATGAG. The genes are TRBV7-2 and TRBJ2-1; TRBD2 aligns across 7 bases. The observed sequence ends 3 residues before the CDR3 terminus, with the missing tail filled in from the germline J gene. The CDR3 has 15 residues. V dropped 5 bases and J dropped 0; count of bases not matched to a gene: 4. CDR1 is SGHTA, CDR2 FQGNSA, per germline.